This T cell receptor (beta chain) was observed in a study of T cell repertoires in cytomegalovirus infection. TCRdb fed the reads into MiXCR, producing one record per CDR3 protein. The sample records under 40,000 distinct CDR3 sequences, about 54% being singletons. About this clonotype itself: What it recognizes is unknown.

This CDR3 is built from 13 residues. The V gene's germline CDR1 is LGHNA and CDR2 YNFKEQ. Trimming left V 1 base short and J 2 bases short, with 5 bases between. This sequence originates from a human donor in good health (CMV status not recorded). Some clones in this sample may be carry-over from other donors' samples. The chain joins TRBV4-2 to TRBJ1-1; D gene unclear. This specimen was CD8+ T cells from cultured PBMCs, taken from culture after CMV antigen stimulation. The CDR3 reads CASSQGGNTEAFF. The CDR3 DNA reads TGTGCCAGCAGCCAAGGAGGAAACACTGAAGCTTTCTTT.